This T cell receptor beta chain was found in a study of T cell repertoires in cytomegalovirus infection. Each CDR3 protein is one row after TCRdb ran MiXCR on the reads. The repertoire consists of about 770,000 distinct CDR3 sequences, with roughly 28% occurring once and the leading ten covering around 12%. Trimming stripped 4 bases from V and 0 bases from J, with 12 bases between. CDR3 length: 15 residues. This clonotype has ten or more counts. Antigen unknown. Specimen: cultured CD8+ T cells from PBMCs, collected from culture after CMV antigen stimulation. This TCR came from a human donor in good health (CMV status not recorded). Some clones in this sample may be carry-over from other donors' samples. The chain carries TRBV12-3 or TRBV12-4 and TRBJ2-5; D tentatively reads TRBD1 or TRBD2 (5 bases each). The CDR3 nucleotides are TGTGCCAGCAGTTGGTCACAGGACTACCAAGAGACCCAGTACTTC. It codes for CASSWSQDYQETQYF.